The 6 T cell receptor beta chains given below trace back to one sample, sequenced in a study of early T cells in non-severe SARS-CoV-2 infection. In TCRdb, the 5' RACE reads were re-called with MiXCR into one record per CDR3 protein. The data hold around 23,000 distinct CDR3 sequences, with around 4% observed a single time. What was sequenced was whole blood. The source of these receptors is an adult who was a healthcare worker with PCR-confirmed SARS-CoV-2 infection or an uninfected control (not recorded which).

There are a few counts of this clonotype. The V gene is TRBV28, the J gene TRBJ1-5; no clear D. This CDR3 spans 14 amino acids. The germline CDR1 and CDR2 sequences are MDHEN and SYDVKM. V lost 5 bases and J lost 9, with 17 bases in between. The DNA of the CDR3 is TGTGCCAGCAGTACCGGACCGACCCGGGCGCCCCAGCATTTT. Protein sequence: CASSTGPTRAPQHF. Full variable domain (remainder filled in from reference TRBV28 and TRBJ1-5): DVKVTQSSRYLVKRTGEKVFLECVQDMDHENMFWYRQDPGLGLRLIYFSYDVKMKEKGDIPEGYSVSREKKERFSLILESASTNQTSMYLCASSTGPTRAPQHFGDGTRLSIL.

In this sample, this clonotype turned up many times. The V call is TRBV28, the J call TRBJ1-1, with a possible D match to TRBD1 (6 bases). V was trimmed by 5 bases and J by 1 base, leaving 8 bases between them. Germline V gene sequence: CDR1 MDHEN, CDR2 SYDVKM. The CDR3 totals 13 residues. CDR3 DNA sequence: TGTGCCAGCAGTACGGGACAGAACACTGAAGCTTTCTTT. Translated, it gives CASSTGQNTEAFF.

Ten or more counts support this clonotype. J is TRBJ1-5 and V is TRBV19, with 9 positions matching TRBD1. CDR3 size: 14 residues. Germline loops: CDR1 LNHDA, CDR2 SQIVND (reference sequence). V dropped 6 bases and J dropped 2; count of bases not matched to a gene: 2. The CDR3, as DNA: TGTGCCAGTAGGAGGGACAGGGGCAATCAGCCCCAGCATTTT. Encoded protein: CASRRDRGNQPQHF.

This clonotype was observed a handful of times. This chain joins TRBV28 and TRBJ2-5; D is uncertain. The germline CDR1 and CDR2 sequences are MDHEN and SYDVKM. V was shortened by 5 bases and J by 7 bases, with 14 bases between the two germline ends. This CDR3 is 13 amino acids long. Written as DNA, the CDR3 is TGTGCCAGCAGTCCCTATCGCTCGGGGACCCAGTACTTC. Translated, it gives CASSPYRSGTQYF.

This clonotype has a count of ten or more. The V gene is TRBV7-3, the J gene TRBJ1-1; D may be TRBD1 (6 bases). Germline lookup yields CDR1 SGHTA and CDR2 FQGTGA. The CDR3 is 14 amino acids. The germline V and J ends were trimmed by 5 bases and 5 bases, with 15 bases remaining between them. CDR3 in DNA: TGTGCCAGCAGCAGCCAACAGGGCGGGACTGAAGCTTTCTTT. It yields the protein CASSSQQGGTEAFF. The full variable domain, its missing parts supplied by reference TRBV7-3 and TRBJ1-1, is GAGVSQTPSNKVTEKGKYVELRCDPISGHTALYWYRQSLGQGPEFLIYFQGTGAADDSGLPNDRFFAVRPEGSVSTLKIQRTERGDSAVYLCASSSQQGGTEAFFGQGTRLTVV.

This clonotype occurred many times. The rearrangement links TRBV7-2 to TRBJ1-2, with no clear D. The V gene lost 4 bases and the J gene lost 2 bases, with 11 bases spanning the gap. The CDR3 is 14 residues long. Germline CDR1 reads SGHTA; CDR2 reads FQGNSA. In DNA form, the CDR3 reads TGTGCCAGCAGCTCCCGGAGGTCCAACTATGGCTACACCTTC. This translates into CASSSRRSNYGYTF.